This T cell receptor beta chain appears in the sequencing data of a study of Ad26.COV2.S vaccination and SARS-CoV-2 variants. As for treatment: roughly 19 received Ad26.COV2.S at low or high dose, single or two shots; 5 received placebo; per-sample allocation not given. All samples were drawn on day 63, counting from the first vaccine or placebo injection. Clones were sequenced by immunoSEQ multiplex PCR, and TCRdb holds only the in-frame ones, with some missing. This sample carries 240,000 or so clones, 85% to 90% of them seen once, and the ten largest clones take around 10%. V lost 6 bases and J 0 bases, leaving 5 bases between the germline ends. The CDR3 has 12 residues. The germline V gene has CDR1 MNHEY and CDR2 SVGAGI.

The chain has TRBV6-5 and TRBJ1-1; unclear D gene. This clonotype was obtained from a person aged 18-60 years who received the Ad26.COV2.S COVID-19 vaccine or a placebo. The sample was peripheral blood, taken in a trial of Ad26.COV2.S vaccine versus placebo. CDR3 amino acids: CASRKLNTEAFF. The CDR3 bases are TGTGCCAGCAGGAAGTTGAACACTGAAGCTTTCTTT.